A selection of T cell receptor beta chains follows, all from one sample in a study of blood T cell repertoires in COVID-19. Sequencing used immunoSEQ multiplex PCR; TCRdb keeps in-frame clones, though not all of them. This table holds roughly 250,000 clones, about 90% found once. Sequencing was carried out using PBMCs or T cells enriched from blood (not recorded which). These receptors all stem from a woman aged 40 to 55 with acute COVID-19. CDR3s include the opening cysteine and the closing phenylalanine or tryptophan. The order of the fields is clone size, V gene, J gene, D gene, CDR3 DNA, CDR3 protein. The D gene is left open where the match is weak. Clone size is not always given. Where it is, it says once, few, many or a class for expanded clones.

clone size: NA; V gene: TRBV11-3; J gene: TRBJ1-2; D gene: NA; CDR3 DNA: TGTGCCAGCAGCGGGGGCGAGGGGTCTGGCTACACCTTC; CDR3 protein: CASSGGEGSGYTF
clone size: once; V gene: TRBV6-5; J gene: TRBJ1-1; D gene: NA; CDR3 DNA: TGTGCCAGCAGGCCTCCCCCCACAGGGAACACTGAAGCTTTCTTT; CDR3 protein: CASRPPPTGNTEAFF
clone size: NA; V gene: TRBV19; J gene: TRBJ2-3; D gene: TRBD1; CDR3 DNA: TGTGCCAGTAGTGGGGACAGGGGGCCCCCAGATACGCAGTATTTT; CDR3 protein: CASSGDRGPPDTQYF
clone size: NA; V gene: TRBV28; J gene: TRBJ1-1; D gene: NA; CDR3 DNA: TGTGCCAGCAGCCCAGTATACAGGGAAGGATCATCAAAAATGAACACTGAAGCTTTCTTT; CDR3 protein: CASSPVYREGSSKMNTEAFF
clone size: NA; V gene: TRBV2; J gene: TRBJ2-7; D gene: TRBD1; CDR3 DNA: TGTGCCAGCAGCGAGGGACAGGCATTCACCTCCTACGAGCAGTACTTC; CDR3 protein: CASSEGQAFTSYEQYF
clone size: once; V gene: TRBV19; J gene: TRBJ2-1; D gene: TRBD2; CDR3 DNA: TGTGCCAGTAGTAGCGGACTAGCGAGAGATGAGCAGTTCTTC; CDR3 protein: CASSSGLARDEQFF
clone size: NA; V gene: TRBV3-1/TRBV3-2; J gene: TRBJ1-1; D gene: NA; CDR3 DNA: TGTGCCAGCAGCCTAGGGGCCGCAACCACTGAAGCTTTCTTT; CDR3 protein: CASSLGAATTEAFF
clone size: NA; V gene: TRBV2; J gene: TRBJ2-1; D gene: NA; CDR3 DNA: TGTGCCAGCAGGAGGGTTGGGGGCGCGGGTGAGCAGTTCTTC; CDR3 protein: CASRRVGGAGEQFF
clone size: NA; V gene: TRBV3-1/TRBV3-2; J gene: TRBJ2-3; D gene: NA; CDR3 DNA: TGTGCCAGCAGTGAACGGTTAGCGGGCACAGATACGCAGTATTTT; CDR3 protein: CASSERLAGTDTQYF
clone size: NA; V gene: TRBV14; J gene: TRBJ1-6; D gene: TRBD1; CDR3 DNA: TGTGCCAGCAGCCAAGAGGGACAGAATTCACCCCTCCACTTT; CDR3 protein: CASSQEGQNSPLHF
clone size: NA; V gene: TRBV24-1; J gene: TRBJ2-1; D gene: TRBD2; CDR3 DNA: TGTGCCACCAGTGCGGCTAGCGGCAACTACAATGAGCAGTTCTTC; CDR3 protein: CATSAASGNYNEQFF
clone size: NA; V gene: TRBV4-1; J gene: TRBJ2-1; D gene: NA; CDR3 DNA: TGCGCCAGCAGCCAAGAATGGGGGGACAATGAGCAGTTCTTC; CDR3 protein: CASSQEWGDNEQFF
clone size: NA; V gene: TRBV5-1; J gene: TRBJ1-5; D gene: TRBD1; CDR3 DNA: TGCGCCAGCAGCTCGACAGGGCTCGGGGGTCAGCCCCAGCATTTT; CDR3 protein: CASSSTGLGGQPQHF
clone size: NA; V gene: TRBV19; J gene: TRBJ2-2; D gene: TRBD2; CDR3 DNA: TGTGCCAGTAGTATAGATCTTAGTAGCGGGAGCGAGTCTGGGGAGCTGTTTTTT; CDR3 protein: CASSIDLSSGSESGELFF
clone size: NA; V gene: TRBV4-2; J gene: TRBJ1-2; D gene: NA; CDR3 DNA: TGTGCCAGCAGCCAAATAAGATTACTTAACTATGGCTACACCTTC; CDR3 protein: CASSQIRLLNYGYTF
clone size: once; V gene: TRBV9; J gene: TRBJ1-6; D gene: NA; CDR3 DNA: TGTGCCAGCAGCGTAGCTCCGGGGGTGGATTCACCCCTCCACTTT; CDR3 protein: CASSVAPGVDSPLHF
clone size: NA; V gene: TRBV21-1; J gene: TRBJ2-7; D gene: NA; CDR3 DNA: TGTGCCAGCAGCTTACCGGGTCGTCCCAAGCCGGAGCAGTACTTC; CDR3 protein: CASSLPGRPKPEQYF
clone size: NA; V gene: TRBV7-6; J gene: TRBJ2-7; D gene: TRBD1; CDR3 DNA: TGTGCCAGCAGCTCGGGACAGGGCAAATCCTACGAGCAGTACTTC; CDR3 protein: CASSSGQGKSYEQYF
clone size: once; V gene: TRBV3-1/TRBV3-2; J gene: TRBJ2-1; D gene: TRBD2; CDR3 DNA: TGTGCCAGCAGCCAAGATACGCGGGAGGAGGCCGAGCAGTTCTTC; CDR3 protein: CASSQDTREEAEQFF